This T cell receptor (beta chain) appears in the sequencing data of a study of shared clonotypes between healthy human individuals. Deep was the level at which the assay was run. Only in-frame clones appear in the TCRdb table, and some are missing; sequencing was by immunoSEQ multiplex PCR. The sample shows about 670,000 clones, around 72% of them seen only once. Trimming cost V 7 bases and J 7 bases; bases outside gene matches: 2. Germline V gene lookup returns CDR1 MNHEY and CDR2 SVGAGI. This CDR3 has 12 amino acids. Material for sequencing was memory CD4+ T cells sorted from blood. Indicated subset: CD45RA-negative fraction. The chain couples TRBV6-5 to TRBJ2-1, with 9 bases fitting TRBD1. The TCR comes from a woman aged 25 to 39 in good health. This chain's CDR3 is CASKQGANEQFF. The CDR3 region has the DNA TGTGCCAGCAAACAGGGGGCTAATGAGCAGTTCTTC.